One sample yielded the 21 T cell receptor beta chains listed below, sequenced in a study of sequential checkpoint blockade in melanoma. Treatment defined: randomized to nivolumab then ipilimumab (arm A) or the reverse (arm B). TCRdb's table, derived via immunoSEQ multiplex PCR, lists solely in-frame clones and lacks some. The sample consists of about 13,000 clones, around 23% of them appearing once. Here the sequenced sample was tumor tissue (inferred from file names), taken from a patient given nivolumab and ipilimumab in sequence. The receptor set was obtained from a human donor with melanoma.

The chain recombines TRBV5-1 with TRBJ1-4; D is unresolved. In germline, CDR1 is SGHRS, CDR2 YFSETQ. The CDR3 totals 16 residues. Trimming took off 0 bases at V and 7 bases at J, with 16 bases between the two ends. This CDR3 is CASSLDGPQVGEKLFF. The CDR3 DNA is TGCGCCAGCAGCTTGGATGGGCCCCAGGTTGGTGAAAAACTGTTTTTT.

This clone was recorded many times. The chain employs TRBV6-8 and TRBJ2-5; 8 nucleotides agree with TRBD1. The CDR3 loop spans 13 amino acids. V lost 7 bases to trimming and J lost 7 bases; unmatched junction nucleotides: 8. CDR1 is MNHGY and CDR2 is SAAAGT in the germline V gene. The chain's CDR3 is CASTLTGDGTQYF. The CDR3 nucleotides read TGTGCCAGCACCTTGACAGGGGACGGGACCCAGTACTTC.

The chain joins TRBV5-1 to TRBJ1-4; D perhaps matches TRBD1 (6 bases). Germline V CDR1 and CDR2: SGHRS, YFSETQ. Trimming stripped 1 base from V and 0 bases from J, with 7 bases between. There are 15 residues in the CDR3. CDR3 sequence: CASSLRQATNEKLFF. As DNA, the CDR3 is TGCGCCAGCAGCTTGCGACAGGCAACTAATGAAAAACTGTTTTTT. Combining the CDR3 with reference TRBV5-1 and TRBJ1-4 gives the whole variable domain KAGVTQTPRYLIKTRGQQVTLSCSPISGHRSVSWYQQTPGQGLQFLFEYFSETQRNKGNFPGRFSGRQFSNSRSEMNVSTLELGDSALYLCASSLRQATNEKLFFGSGTQLSVL.

By sample share, this clone is medium-sized (0.01 to 0.1%). The genes are TRBV18 and TRBJ2-7, with 10 bases matching TRBD2. This CDR3 region has 16 residues. Trimming took 2 bases from V and 7 from J; bases not matched to a gene: 11. In germline, CDR1 is KGHSH, CDR2 LQKENI. In DNA, the CDR3 is TGTGCCAGCTCACCAGAAAGCGGGAGGGAATTCCGGGAGCAGTACTTC. This gives the protein CASSPESGREFREQYF. The full variable domain, rest sourced from reference TRBV18 and TRBJ2-7, is NAGVMQNPRHLVRRRGQEARLRCSPMKGHSHVYWYRQLPEEGLKFMVYLQKENIIDESGMPKERFSAEFPKEGPSILRIQQVVRGDSAAYFCASSPESGREFREQYFGPGTRLTVT.

This chain connects TRBV28 to TRBJ1-1, with D possibly matching TRBD1 (5 bases). From germline, CDR1 is MDHEN and CDR2 SYDVKM. This CDR3 spans 12 amino acids. Trimming removed 10 bases from V and 3 bases from J, with 12 bases in between. The CDR3 sequence: CATLGGDTEAFF. The CDR3, as DNA: TGTGCCACCCTCGGAGGGGACACTGAAGCTTTCTTT.

V gene TRBV19 combines with J gene TRBJ1-5; a possible D gene is TRBD1 (5 bases). The V gene's germline CDR1 is LNHDA and CDR2 SQIVND (reference sequence). V lost 1 base, J lost 1 base, and 8 bases lay in between. This CDR3 is 15 amino acids long. The CDR3 DNA follows: TGTGCCAGTAGTATAGCTGGGGGGAGCAATCAGCCCCAGCATTTT. Translation gives CASSIAGGSNQPQHF.

CDR3 sequence: CASSLQPGLSGEQYF. The CDR3 bases are TGTGCCAGCAGTTTACAGCCAGGCCTGTCCGGCGAGCAGTACTTC. The chain has TRBV28 and TRBJ2-7; D not resolved. V dropped 2 bases and J dropped 6 bases, with 17 bases sitting between them. The CDR3 is made up of 15 amino acids. The germline CDR1 and CDR2 sequences are MDHEN and SYDVKM.

This clone was found many times. This chain connects TRBV11-3 to TRBJ1-2; 9 nucleotides line up with TRBD1. There are 16 residues in the CDR3. Per the germline V gene, CDR1 is SGHNT and CDR2 is YENEEA. Germline trimming cut 5 bases from V and 4 bases from J; bases unmatched to any gene: 11. The DNA for the CDR3 is TGTGCCAGCAGCGTCCCACAGGGGGCTGCGGCCTATGGCTACACCTTC. This translates into CASSVPQGAAAYGYTF.

The genes are TRBV14 and TRBJ1-2; D is possibly TRBD1 (5 bases). The CDR3 contains 14 residues. Germline lookup yields CDR1 SGHDN and CDR2 FVKESK. The V end lost 3 bases, the J end lost 3 bases, and 11 bases lay between the germline ends. The CDR3 sequence is CASSHRGGYYGYTF. The CDR3 nucleotides read TGTGCCAGCAGCCACCGGGGGGGATACTATGGCTACACCTTC.

This clone was picked up a small number of times. The chain combines TRBV6-8 with TRBJ1-5, with D perhaps TRBD1 (5 bases). Germline assignment: CDR1 MNHGY and CDR2 SAAAGT. The CDR3 loop spans 12 amino acids. V lost 8 bases and J lost 4, with 9 bases in between. This CDR3 is CASGWGNQPQHF. CDR3 nucleotide sequence: TGTGCCAGCGGGTGGGGGAATCAGCCCCAGCATTTT.

This clone was found once. The chain employs TRBV19 and TRBJ1-1, with 9 bases lining up with TRBD1. The germline gives CDR1 LNHDA, CDR2 SQIVND (reference sequence). The CDR3 extends over 14 amino acids. V was pared by 6 bases and J by 4 bases, with 6 bases of the junction left unmatched. This chain's CDR3 is CASSQQGASTEAFF. The DNA for the CDR3 is TGTGCCAGTAGCCAACAGGGGGCGAGCACTGAAGCTTTCTTT.

This rearrangement joins TRBV6-4 to TRBJ1-1, with no clear D. CDR1 is MRHNA, CDR2 SNTAGT, per germline. Trimming took off 10 bases at V and 5 bases at J, with 11 bases between the two ends. The CDR3 consists of 11 residues. The CDR3 reads CATTKGTEAFF. CDR3 in DNA: TGTGCCACAACGAAGGGAACTGAAGCTTTCTTT.

This clone was counted many times. The DNA is omitted, as the CDR3 cannot be located on it reliably, and the CDR3 follows TCRdb's listing. The chain carries TRBV11-3 and TRBJ1-2. Termini included, the CDR3 measures 15 amino acids. Germline-derived CDR1 and CDR2 are SGHNT and YENEEA. CDR3 region: CASSLTSGQFYGYTF.

This clone was detected many times. The chain is built from TRBV9 and TRBJ2-2; perhaps TRBD1 as D (5 bases). Germline CDR1 is SGDLS and CDR2 is YYNGEE. The CDR3 runs 15 residues. Trimming left V 4 bases short and J 2 bases short, with 12 bases between. CDR3 residues: CASSQDSVNTGELFF. The CDR3 DNA reads TGTGCCAGCAGCCAAGACAGTGTCAACACCGGGGAGCTGTTTTTT. Combining the CDR3 with reference TRBV9 and TRBJ2-2 gives the whole variable domain DSGVTQTPKHLITATGQRVTLRCSPRSGDLSVYWYQQSLDQGLQFLIQYYNGEERAKGNILERFSAQQFPDLHSELNLSSLELGDSALYFCASSQDSVNTGELFFGEGSRLTVL.

This clone was seen a handful of times. The chain joins TRBV16 to TRBJ1-1, with D tentatively TRBD1 (6 bases). Germline lookup yields CDR1 KGHSY and CDR2 FQNENV. CDR3 length: 13 amino acids. Trimming left V 6 bases short and J 1 base short, with 9 bases between. The DNA for the CDR3 is TGTGCCAGCAGTCCGGGACAGAACACTGAAGCTTTCTTT. It codes for CASSPGQNTEAFF.

This clone was counted only a few times. The rearrangement uses TRBV12-5 and TRBJ2-3, with D perhaps given as TRBD1 or TRBD2 (7 bases each). CDR3 length: 14 amino acids. Germline V CDR1 and CDR2: LGHNT, FRNRAP. CDR3 sequence reads: CASKGGQGEDTQYF. CDR3 DNA sequence: TGTGCCAGCAAGGGGGGGCAGGGGGAAGATACGCAGTATTTT.

This clone was observed a few times. The V and J genes are TRBV9 and TRBJ2-5; 7 bases align to TRBD2. J lost 7 bases, V lost 3 bases, and 12 bases had no gene match. Germline V gene data show CDR1 as SGDLS and CDR2 as YYNGEE. This CDR3 is 15 amino acids long. CDR3 region: CASSARLAVGGTQYF. In nucleotides, the CDR3 is TGTGCCAGCAGCGCCCGACTAGCTGTCGGAGGGACCCAGTACTTC.

V is TRBV11-3 and J is TRBJ2-2; 10 positions match TRBD2. This CDR3 spans 19 amino acids. The V gene end was trimmed by 5 bases and the J gene end by 6 bases; junction bases not matched to a gene: 18. Germline assignment: CDR1 SGHNT and CDR2 YENEEA. This chain's CDR3 is CASSPELPPGAGGPGELFF. The CDR3 DNA reads as TGTGCCAGCAGCCCAGAACTCCCCCCGGGAGCGGGGGGGCCCGGGGAGCTGTTTTTT.

This chain joins TRBV6-8 and TRBJ2-1; no clear D gene. This CDR3 is 13 amino acids long. The V and J ends lost 5 bases and 5 bases respectively, with 10 bases between them. CDR1 and CDR2 from the germline V gene are MNHGY and SAAAGT. The CDR3 spells CASSDFQDNEQFF. CDR3 coding DNA: TGTGCCAGCAGTGACTTCCAGGACAATGAGCAGTTCTTC.

The chain recombines TRBV19 with TRBJ2-1, with TRBD1 as a possible D gene (5 bases). Germline V gene lookup returns CDR1 LNHDA and CDR2 SQIVND (reference sequence). Trimming cost V 1 base and J 9 bases, with 10 bases left between them. The CDR3 is made up of 13 amino acids. CDR3 sequence (DNA): TGTGCCAGTAGTATAGGACCTAGGGGTGAGCAGTTCTTC. Its translation: CASSIGPRGEQFF. Filled out from reference TRBV19 and TRBJ2-1, the complete variable domain reads DGGITQSPKYLFRKEGQNVTLSCEQNLNHDAMYWYRQDPGQGLRLIYYSQIVNDFQKGDIAEGYSVSREKKESFPLTVTSAQKNPTAFYLCASSIGPRGEQFFGPGTRLTVL.

This chain links TRBV5-1 with TRBJ1-5; the D gene is possibly TRBD1 (6 bases). Between the trimmed V and J ends, which lost 0 bases and 5 bases, there was a span of 12 bases. In germline, CDR1 is SGHRS, CDR2 YFSETQ. This CDR3 contains 15 residues. This CDR3 reads CASSLEGGGYQPQHF. CDR3 sequence (DNA): TGCGCCAGCAGCTTGGAGGGCGGGGGCTATCAGCCCCAGCATTTT.